Listed here are 23 T cell receptor beta chains from one sample, sequenced in a study of T cell repertoires in cytomegalovirus infection. TCRdb called the reads again in MiXCR, with one record for every CDR3 protein. The table includes roughly 76,000 distinct CDR3 sequences, more than 3.5% detected once. The sequenced sample consisted of PBMCs. Source of these receptors: a human donor in good health (CMV status not recorded). Some clones in this sample may be carry-over from other donors' samples.

This clonotype was detected ten times or more. The chain recombines TRBV28 with TRBJ1-5; TRBD1 matches 7 bases. Germline V lookup: CDR1 MDHEN, CDR2 SYDVKM. V lost 3 bases and J lost 3; bases outside the gene matches: 5. The length of the CDR3 is 15 residues. CDR3 amino acids: CASSFPDRPNQPQHF. As DNA, the CDR3 is TGTGCCAGCAGTTTTCCGGACAGGCCCAATCAGCCCCAGCATTTT.

This clonotype was detected ten times or more. V and J are TRBV20-1 and TRBJ2-5; unclear D gene. Germline loops: CDR1 DFQATT, CDR2 SNEGSKA (reference sequence). This CDR3 has 13 residues. V lost 5 bases and J lost 0, with 10 bases in between. The CDR3 reads CSARLGYQETQYF. CDR3 nucleotide sequence: TGCAGTGCTCGATTGGGGTACCAAGAGACCCAGTACTTC.

As concerns this clonotype: This may be a read error, as it is one base from a much larger clone. The V gene is TRBV19, the J gene TRBJ2-2; tentative D call: TRBD1 (6 bases). CDR3 length equals 13 residues. Germline values: CDR1 LNHDA, CDR2 SQIVND (reference sequence). Deletions cut 8 bases from V and 7 bases from J, with 14 bases between. The CDR3 DNA is TGTGCCAGTGATACAGGGCGGATCGGGGAGCTGTTTTTT. It codes for CASDTGRIGELFF.

The table lists this clonotype with many counts. The rearrangement joins TRBV5-4 to TRBJ2-3; 10 bases match TRBD1. Trimming removed 4 bases from V and 6 bases from J; junction bases left unmatched: 14. The CDR3 loop spans 17 amino acids. The germline gives CDR1 SGHNT, CDR2 YYREEE (reference sequence). CDR3 DNA sequence: TGTGCCAGCAGCCCTCGGGACAGGGGCAATTTATTGGATACGCAGTATTTT. Amino acid sequence: CASSPRDRGNLLDTQYF. The whole variable domain, filled in from reference TRBV5-4 and TRBJ2-3, reads ETGVTQSPTHLIKTRGQQVTLRCSSQSGHNTVSWYQQALGQGPQFIFQYYREEENGRGNFPPRFSGLQFPNYSSELNVNALELDDSALYLCASSPRDRGNLLDTQYFGPGTRLTVL.

This clonotype was picked up many times. This chain links TRBV12-3 or TRBV12-4 with TRBJ1-5; 10 nucleotides match TRBD1. The trim removed 6 bases at V and 7 bases at J, leaving 6 bases unmatched. The CDR3 is made up of 14 amino acids. The CDR3: CASRADRGEQPQHF. CDR3 sequence (DNA): TGTGCCAGCAGGGCGGACAGGGGGGAACAGCCCCAGCATTTT.

The sample holds many counts of this clonotype. The chain combines TRBV7-2 with TRBJ2-1; 8 nucleotides agree with TRBD1. The CDR3 extends over 15 amino acids. Germline-derived CDR1 and CDR2 are SGHTA and FQGNSA. V was pared by 6 bases and J by 5 bases, with 9 bases of the junction left unmatched. The CDR3 DNA reads TGTGCCAGCAGGGAATACAGGGGGTACCACAATGAGCAGTTCTTC. Translation: CASREYRGYHNEQFF.

This clonotype was counted many times. The V call is TRBV15, the J call TRBJ1-1; TRBD1 matches 7 bases. The CDR3 runs 13 residues. The V segment lost 3 bases and the J segment 6 bases; nucleotides outside the gene matches: 4. CDR1 is LNHNV and CDR2 is YYDKDF in the germline V gene (reference sequence). The CDR3 DNA is TGTGCCACCAGCAGGGCCGGGACAGCTGAAGCTTTCTTT. It is translated as CATSRAGTAEAFF.

This clonotype was counted at least ten times. This chain connects TRBV20-1 to TRBJ2-5; 9 nucleotides align to TRBD1. The CDR3 runs 13 residues. CDR1 is DFQATT and CDR2 is SNEGSKA in the germline V gene (reference sequence). V was clipped by 3 bases and J by 5 bases; unmatched bases: 4. CDR3 in DNA: TGCAGTGCTAGGACAGGGGGACCCGAGACCCAGTACTTC. Protein: CSARTGGPETQYF.

This clonotype showed up many times. The chain combines TRBV20-1 with TRBJ2-3, with D perhaps TRBD1 (5 bases). CDR3 length: 16 residues. The V gene's germline CDR1 is DFQATT and CDR2 SNEGSKA (reference sequence). V was shortened by 0 bases and J by 0 bases, with 13 bases between the two germline ends. The CDR3 nucleotides are TGCAGTGCTAGAGATAGAAGGACACAAAGCACAGATACGCAGTATTTT. Its protein is CSARDRRTQSTDTQYF.

This clonotype has a count of ten or more. The chain couples TRBV28 to TRBJ2-6; D call uncertain. Germline loops: CDR1 MDHEN, CDR2 SYDVKM. V lost 4 bases and J lost 1, with 8 bases in between. The length of the CDR3 is 15 residues. The CDR3 DNA reads as TGTGCCAGCAGTTCCCCCCGTTCTGGGGCCAACGTCCTGACTTTC. Translating gives CASSSPRSGANVLTF. Filled out from reference TRBV28 and TRBJ2-6, the complete variable domain reads DVKVTQSSRYLVKRTGEKVFLECVQDMDHENMFWYRQDPGLGLRLIYFSYDVKMKEKGDIPEGYSVSREKKERFSLILESASTNQTSMYLCASSSPRSGANVLTFGAGSRLTVL.

This clonotype was recorded at least ten times. This chain links TRBV7-8 with TRBJ2-2, with D uncertain. This CDR3 has 11 amino acids. CDR1 SGHVS and CDR2 FQNEAQ come from the germline V gene. Trimming took 2 bases from V and 7 from J, leaving 2 bases between them. CDR3 amino acids: CASSLSGELFF. As DNA, the CDR3 is TGTGCCAGCAGCTTAAGCGGGGAGCTGTTTTTT.

This clonotype was detected many times. The chain joins TRBV27 to TRBJ1-1, with D tentatively TRBD1 (5 bases). Germline V gives CDR1 MNHEY, CDR2 SMNVEV (reference sequence). This CDR3 spans 17 amino acids. V was shortened by 4 bases and J by 0 bases, with 18 bases between the two germline ends. The CDR3 reads CASSSGPGTGMNTEAFF. CDR3 DNA sequence: TGTGCCAGCAGTTCCGGTCCCGGGACGGGGATGAACACTGAAGCTTTCTTT.

In this sample, this clonotype turned up many times. V is TRBV30 and J is TRBJ1-3, with 7 bases identical to TRBD1. This CDR3 has 13 residues. Germline CDR1 GTSNPN, CDR2 SVGIG (reference sequence). V was pared by 8 bases and J by 0 bases, with 4 bases of the junction left unmatched. The CDR3 DNA is TGTGCCACAAGGGGGCTCTCTGGAAACACCATATATTTT. Translated, it gives CATRGLSGNTIYF.

This clonotype has ten or more counts. V is TRBV7-2 and J is TRBJ1-1; 7 nucleotides match TRBD1. J was trimmed by 4 bases and V by 3 bases; bases with no gene match: 5. The CDR3 runs to 14 residues. The V gene's germline CDR1 is SGHTA and CDR2 FQGNSA. The CDR3 DNA reads TGTGCCAGCAGCTTGCAGGGGGGGGGCACTGAAGCTTTCTTT. This codes for CASSLQGGGTEAFF.

This clonotype was seen ten or more times. The chain recombines TRBV7-2 with TRBJ2-7; tentatively, D is TRBD2 (6 bases). Germline CDR1 is SGHTA and CDR2 is FQGNSA. Trimming stripped 5 bases from V and 3 bases from J, with 14 bases between. The CDR3 consists of 14 residues. The CDR3 here is CASSRYRDFYEQYF. The CDR3, as DNA: TGTGCCAGCAGCCGATACCGGGACTTCTACGAGCAGTACTTC.

In this sample, this clonotype turned up many times. The rearrangement uses TRBV10-3 and TRBJ1-1; 7 nucleotides match TRBD1. Germline V gene data show CDR1 as ENHRY and CDR2 as SYGVKD. This CDR3 comprises 18 residues. V was clipped by 4 bases and J by 5 bases; unmatched bases: 19. CDR3 sequence reads: CAISGWTGPSLRRTEAFF. CDR3 DNA: TGTGCCATCAGTGGATGGACAGGTCCCTCGCTCCGGAGGACTGAAGCTTTCTTT.

The table lists this clonotype with many counts. The chain joins TRBV27 to TRBJ1-4, with 7 bases identical to TRBD1. CDR3 length: 14 amino acids. The germline CDR1 and CDR2 sequences are MNHEY and SMNVEV (reference sequence). The J segment lost 7 bases and the V segment lost 4 bases, leaving 6 bases of the junction unmatched. This chain's CDR3 is CASSSTGFGEKLFF. The CDR3 bases are TGTGCCAGCAGTTCGACAGGGTTCGGTGAAAAACTGTTTTTT.

This clonotype occurred many times. CDR3 amino acids: CASSLAGSVVNTEAFF. In DNA form, the CDR3 reads TGTGCCAGCAGCTTAGCGGGATCGGTTGTGAACACTGAAGCTTTCTTT. The chain links TRBV11-1 to TRBJ1-1, with D unclear. Germline CDR1 reads SGHAT; CDR2 reads FQDESV (reference sequence). The CDR3 has 16 amino acids. Trimming took off 0 bases at V and 0 bases at J, with 11 bases between the two ends.

As for this clonotype: Here the CDR3 omits its conserved ending phenylalanine or tryptophan, so a read error is the likely source. No DNA is shown, since the ends of the CDR3 on it are uncertain; the CDR3 is the one TCRdb lists. The J gene is TRBJ1-1, the V gene TRBV15; TRBD1, the table's D call, was not compared with the DNA. 15 amino acids form the CDR3, both terminal residues included. CDR1 and CDR2 from the germline V gene are LNHNV and YYDKDF (reference sequence). CDR3 region: CAISTAMSGGTEALV.

Many counts were recorded for this clonotype. The chain combines TRBV7-9 with TRBJ2-7, with no clear D. The germline CDR1 and CDR2 sequences are SEHNR and FQNEAQ (reference sequence). Trimming cost V 5 bases and J 5 bases, with 13 bases left between them. CDR3 length: 13 residues. The CDR3 nucleotides read TGTGCCAGCAGCCTAGACACAGAAGACGAGCAGTACTTC. Protein sequence: CASSLDTEDEQYF.

This clonotype was seen repeatedly, ten times or more. The V gene is TRBV5-6, the J gene TRBJ1-1; D remains unclear. The germline gives CDR1 SGHDT, CDR2 YYEEEE. Deletions cut 0 bases from V and 11 bases from J, with 20 bases between. CDR3 length: 15 residues. The CDR3: CASSLGVQIHPLAFF. The CDR3 DNA reads as TGTGCCAGCAGCTTGGGAGTCCAGATACACCCCTTGGCTTTCTTT.

Many counts were recorded for this clonotype. The rearrangement links TRBV7-2 to TRBJ2-3; possibly TRBD1 for D (6 bases). Germline V CDR1 and CDR2: SGHTA, FQGNSA. V dropped 1 base and J dropped 8 bases, with 16 bases sitting between them. This CDR3 spans 15 amino acids. The CDR3: CASSLGQVPARTQYF. CDR3 nucleotide sequence: TGTGCCAGCAGCTTAGGACAGGTGCCAGCTCGTACGCAGTATTTT. The whole variable domain, remainder taken from reference TRBV7-2 and TRBJ2-3, is GAGVSQSPSNKVTEKGKDVELRCDPISGHTALYWYRQSLGQGLEFLIYFQGNSAPDKSGLPSDRFSAERTGGSVSTLTIQRTQQEDSAVYLCASSLGQVPARTQYFGPGTRLTVL.

The sample holds many counts of this clonotype. V is TRBV7-9 and J is TRBJ1-4, with a tentative D call TRBD1 (6 bases). The V gene's germline CDR1 is SEHNR and CDR2 FQNEAQ (reference sequence). Trimming pared 5 bases from V and 8 bases from J, leaving 18 bases between. The CDR3 is 15 residues long. CDR3: CASSHRTDRREKLFF. In DNA, the CDR3 is TGTGCCAGCAGCCATCGGACAGATCGGCGCGAAAAACTGTTTTTT.